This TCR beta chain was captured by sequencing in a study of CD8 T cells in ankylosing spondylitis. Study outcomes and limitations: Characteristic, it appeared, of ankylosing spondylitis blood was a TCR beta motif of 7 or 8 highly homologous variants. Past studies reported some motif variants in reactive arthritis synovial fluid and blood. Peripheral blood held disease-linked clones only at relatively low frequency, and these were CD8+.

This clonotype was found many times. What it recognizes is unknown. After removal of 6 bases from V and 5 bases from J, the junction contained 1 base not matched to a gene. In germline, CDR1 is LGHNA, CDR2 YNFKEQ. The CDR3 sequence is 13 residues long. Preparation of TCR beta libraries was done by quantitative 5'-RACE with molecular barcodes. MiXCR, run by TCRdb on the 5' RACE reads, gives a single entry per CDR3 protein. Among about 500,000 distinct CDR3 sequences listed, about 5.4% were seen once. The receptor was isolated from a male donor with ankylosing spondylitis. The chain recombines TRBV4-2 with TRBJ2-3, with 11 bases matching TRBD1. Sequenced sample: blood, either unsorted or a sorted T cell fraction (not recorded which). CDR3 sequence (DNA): TGTGCCAGCAGGGGGACAGGGGGAGATACGCAGTATTTT. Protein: CASRGTGGDTQYF.